These T cell receptor beta chains were read from a single sample in a study of identical twins. TCRdb redid the calling of the 5' RACE reads with MiXCR, one entry per CDR3 protein. The sample comprises roughly 1.6 million distinct CDR3 sequences, roughly 35% of which are singletons, and 0.27% rests with the top ten. Sequenced input: cord blood. These TCRs come from a newborn girl in good health. Both conserved end residues are part of each CDR3. A D gene is named only where the DNA matches it firmly. A clone size is listed for some rows: how often the clone was seen (once, few, many), or a class if it is expanded.

d_gene	v_gene	j_gene	abundance	CDR3nt	CDR3aa
NA	TRBV27	TRBJ1-2	few	TGTGCCAGCAGTTTATCCTCAGGTTTGGGCTATGGCTACACCTTC	CASSLSSGLGYGYTF
TRBD1	TRBV9	TRBJ2-7	NA	TGTGCCAGCAGCGTAGCTGGGGGACAGGGCATATACGAGCAGTACTTC	CASSVAGGQGIYEQYF
NA	TRBV12-3/TRBV12-4	TRBJ1-1	few	TGTGCCAGCAGAACACCACAGGTGAACACTGAAGCTTTCTTT	CASRTPQVNTEAFF
NA	TRBV5-1	TRBJ1-1	few	TGCGCCAGCAGCTTTGCGGGGGATAGCACTGAAGCTTTCTTT	CASSFAGDSTEAFF
NA	TRBV20-1	TRBJ2-7	many	TGCAGTGCTAGAGAAACAGGGACCTACGAGCAGTACTTC	CSARETGTYEQYF
NA	TRBV6-5	TRBJ1-2	few	TGTGCCAGCAGTTACTTAGCCTCGGGGGGGGCTGCGTATGGCTACACCTTC	CASSYLASGGAAYGYTF
NA	TRBV5-1	TRBJ2-7	NA	TGCGCCAGCAGCTTGTTTTCCCCCGACGAGCAGTACTTC	CASSLFSPDEQYF
TRBD1	TRBV4-1	TRBJ2-2	NA	TGCGCCAGCAGCCAAACCCCGGGACAGGTAACCGGGGAGCTGTTTTTT	CASSQTPGQVTGELFF
NA	TRBV20-1	TRBJ2-7	few	TGCAGTGCTAGGAGGGTGTCCCAGTACTTC	CSARRVSQYF
NA	TRBV18	TRBJ1-1	NA	TGTGCCAGCTCACTGGGGAACAGCTGGGCGGGGACTGAAGCTTTCTTT	CASSLGNSWAGTEAFF
TRBD1	TRBV28	TRBJ1-6	many	TGTGCCAGCAGTTTTAGGACAGGGCGCAATTCACCCCTCCACTTT	CASSFRTGRNSPLHF
NA	TRBV12-3/TRBV12-4	TRBJ1-6	NA	TGTGCCAGCAGTTTAGTGGGCAGGTCGGTCTATAATTCACCCCTCCACTTT	CASSLVGRSVYNSPLHF
NA	TRBV5-6	TRBJ2-7	few	TGTGCCAGCAGCACCGGCTGGAACTACGAGCAGTACTTC	CASSTGWNYEQYF
NA	TRBV11-2	TRBJ1-6	few	TGTGCCAGCAGCTCCCTTCGGACAGTCAAAGGTTCACCCCTCCACTTT	CASSSLRTVKGSPLHF
NA	TRBV5-6	TRBJ2-3	NA	TGTGCCAGCAGCTTGAGCGGGTACGGCACAGATACGCAGTATTTT	CASSLSGYGTDTQYF
TRBD1	TRBV27	TRBJ1-5	few	TGTGCCAGCAGTCCGCTCTTACAGGGGGATCAGCCCCAGCATTTT	CASSPLLQGDQPQHF
NA	TRBV3-1	TRBJ1-2	many	TGTGCCAGCAGCCAAGTTCGGGGAGGCTACACCTTC	CASSQVRGGYTF
NA	TRBV5-5	TRBJ1-6	few	TGTGCCAGCAGCTTGCCGTCCCAAACGGGATCACCCCTCCACTTT	CASSLPSQTGSPLHF
TRBD2	TRBV29-1	TRBJ2-1	few	TGCAGCGTTGGCGGGAGTGCGTCCTACAATGAGCAGTTCTTC	CSVGGSASYNEQFF
NA	TRBV15	TRBJ1-2	few	TGTGCCACCAGCAGAGATCGGAGGGCTAACTATGGCTACACCTTC	CATSRDRRANYGYTF
NA	TRBV4-2	TRBJ1-1	few	TGTGCCAGCAGCCAAGACAGGTTTGGCACTGAAGCTTTCTTT	CASSQDRFGTEAFF
NA	TRBV3-1	TRBJ2-1	NA	TGTGCCAGCAGCCATAGGTCCGGGGGGCAAAGTGGGCAGTTCTTC	CASSHRSGGQSGQFF
TRBD2	TRBV5-1	TRBJ2-7	few	TGCGCCAGCAGCTTGATAACTAGCGGGAGGGCGCACGAGCAGTACTTC	CASSLITSGRAHEQYF
TRBD2	TRBV24-1	TRBJ2-1	NA	TGTGCCACCAGTGACCTAGCGGGAGGGCCTACGGGCAATGAGCAGTTCTTC	CATSDLAGGPTGNEQFF
NA	TRBV7-2	TRBJ1-1	few	TGTGCCAGCAGCCGTCAGTCCTTTAACACTGAAGCTTTCTTT	CASSRQSFNTEAFF
NA	TRBV7-9	TRBJ1-3	few	TGTGCCAGCAGCAGTGGGGCCCTAGCTGGAAACACCATATATTTT	CASSSGALAGNTIYF
TRBD2	TRBV5-4	TRBJ2-3	NA	TGTGCCAGCAGGCCCGGGACTAGCTCACCCTCACTCACAGATACGCAGTATTTT	CASRPGTSSPSLTDTQYF
TRBD1	TRBV7-9	TRBJ1-1	NA	TGTGCCAGCAGCTTGGACAGGGAGGAAGCTTTCTTT	CASSLDREEAFF
NA	TRBV11-2	TRBJ2-3	NA	TGTGCCAGCAGCTTAGACAGATACACAAATACGCAGTATTTT	CASSLDRYTNTQYF